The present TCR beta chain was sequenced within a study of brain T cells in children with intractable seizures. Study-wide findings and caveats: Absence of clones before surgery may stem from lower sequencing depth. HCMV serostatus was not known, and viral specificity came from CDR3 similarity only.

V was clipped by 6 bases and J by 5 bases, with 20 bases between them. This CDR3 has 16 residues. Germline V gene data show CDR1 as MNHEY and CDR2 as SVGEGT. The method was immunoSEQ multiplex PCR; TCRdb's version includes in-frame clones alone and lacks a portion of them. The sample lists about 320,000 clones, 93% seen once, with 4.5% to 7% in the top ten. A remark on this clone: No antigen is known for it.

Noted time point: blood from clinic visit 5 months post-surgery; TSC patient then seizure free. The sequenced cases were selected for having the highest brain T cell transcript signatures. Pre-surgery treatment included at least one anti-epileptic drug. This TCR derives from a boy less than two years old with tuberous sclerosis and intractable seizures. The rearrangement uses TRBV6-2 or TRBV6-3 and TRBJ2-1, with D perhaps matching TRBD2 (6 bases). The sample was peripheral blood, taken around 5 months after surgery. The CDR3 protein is CASSDLGLRLNNEQFF. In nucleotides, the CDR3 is TGTGCCAGCAGCGACCTTGGACTAAGGCTAAACAATGAGCAGTTCTTC.